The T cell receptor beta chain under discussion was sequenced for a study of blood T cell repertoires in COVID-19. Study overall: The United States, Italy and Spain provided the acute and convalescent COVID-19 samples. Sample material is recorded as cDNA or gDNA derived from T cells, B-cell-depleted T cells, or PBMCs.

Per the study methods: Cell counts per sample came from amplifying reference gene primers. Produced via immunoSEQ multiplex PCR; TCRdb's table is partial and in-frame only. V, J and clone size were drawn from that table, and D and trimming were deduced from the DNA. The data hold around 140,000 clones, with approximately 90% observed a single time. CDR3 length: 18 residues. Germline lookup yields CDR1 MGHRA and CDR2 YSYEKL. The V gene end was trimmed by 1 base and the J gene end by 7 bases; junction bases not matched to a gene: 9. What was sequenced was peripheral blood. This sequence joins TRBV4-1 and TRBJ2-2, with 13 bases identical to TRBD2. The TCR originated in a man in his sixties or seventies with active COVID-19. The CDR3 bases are TGCGCCAGCAGCCAAGCCGGAGGACTAGCGGGAGCGGGCGGGGAGCTGTTTTTT. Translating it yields CASSQAGGLAGAGGELFF.